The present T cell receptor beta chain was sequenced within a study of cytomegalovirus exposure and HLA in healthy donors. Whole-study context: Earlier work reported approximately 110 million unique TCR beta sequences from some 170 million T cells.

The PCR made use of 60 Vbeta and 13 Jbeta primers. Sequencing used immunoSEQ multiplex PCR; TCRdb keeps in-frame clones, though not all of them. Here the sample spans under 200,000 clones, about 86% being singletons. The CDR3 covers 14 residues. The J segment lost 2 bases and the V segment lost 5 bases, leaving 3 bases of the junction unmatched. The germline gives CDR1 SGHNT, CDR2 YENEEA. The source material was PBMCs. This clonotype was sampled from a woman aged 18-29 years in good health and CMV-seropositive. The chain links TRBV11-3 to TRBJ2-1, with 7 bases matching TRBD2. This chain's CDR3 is CASSPTSAYNEQFF. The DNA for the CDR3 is TGTGCCAGCAGCCCCACTAGCGCCTACAATGAGCAGTTCTTC.